This TCR beta chain emerged from a study of blood T cell repertoires in COVID-19. Study context: Samples of COVID-19 (acute and convalescent) were obtained from the United States, Italy and Spain.

Recruits, aged roughly 18 to 90 years, lived in 20 to 30 US areas. Participant-given clinical history determined each cohort assignment. Two negative PCRs, clearance, or symptom resolution had been documented for recovered Cohort 3 donors. Some clones are missing from TCRdb's copy, which holds only in-frame ones; the method was immunoSEQ multiplex PCR. The sample has fewer than 400,000 clones, 80% to 90% seen once. The CDR3 spans 14 residues. Germline CDR1 reads SNHLY; CDR2 reads FYNNEI. Germline trimming cut 5 bases from V and 3 bases from J; bases unmatched to any gene: 4. The chain links TRBV2 to TRBJ1-1; 9 bases agree with TRBD1. The sample comprised PBMCs or T cells enriched from blood (not recorded which). The TCR comes from a man aged 30-40 years who had recovered from COVID-19. The CDR3 region is CASSSTGGDTEAFF. Here the CDR3 DNA reads TGTGCCAGCAGTTCCACAGGGGGCGACACTGAAGCTTTCTTT.